The rows below give T cell receptor beta chains drawn from one sample of a study of graft-versus-host responses after intestinal transplantation. Method: immunoSEQ multiplex PCR; TCRdb's copy keeps in-frame clones and lacks some. The data contain over 80,000 clones, around 88% of them singletons. Here the sequenced sample was PBMCs, taken 255 days after intestinal transplant. These receptors all come from a human patient who received an intestinal transplant, so some T cells may come from the graft donor. Both conserved end residues are part of each CDR3. The D gene is left open where the match is weak. Clone size is not always given. Where it is, it says once, few, many or a class for expanded clones.

v_call	d_call	j_call	clone_size	cdr3_aa	cdr3_nt
TRBV14	NA	TRBJ1-6	NA	CASSLSGTGISPLHF	TGTGCCAGCAGCCTTTCCGGGACGGGGATTTCACCCCTCCACTTT
TRBV4-1	NA	TRBJ2-1	NA	CASSQDQGGSYNEQFF	TGCGCCAGCAGCCAAGATCAGGGGGGCTCCTACAATGAGCAGTTCTTC
TRBV5-6	NA	TRBJ1-1	NA	CASSLDLVGTEAFF	TGTGCCAGCAGCTTGGACTTGGTGGGGACTGAAGCTTTCTTT
TRBV27	NA	TRBJ1-1	NA	CASSYQESRWDTEAFF	TGTGCCAGCAGTTACCAGGAGAGTAGGTGGGACACTGAAGCTTTCTTT
TRBV19	TRBD1	TRBJ2-3	NA	CASSSTGGPQYF	TGTGCCAGTAGTAGTACAGGGGGACCGCAGTATTTT
TRBV2	NA	TRBJ2-5	once	CASTGDFDETQYF	TGTGCCAGCACAGGGGACTTCGATGAGACCCAGTACTTC
TRBV7-9	NA	TRBJ1-1	NA	CASSLGQEQNTEAFF	TGTGCCAGCAGCTTAGGTCAGGAACAGAACACTGAAGCTTTCTTT
TRBV5-6	NA	TRBJ1-2	NA	CASRGGTEARGYTF	TGTGCCAGCAGAGGAGGGACGGAGGCCCGCGGCTACACCTTC
TRBV7-9	NA	TRBJ2-1	NA	CASSSPEFPQGEQFF	TGTGCCAGCAGCTCACCCGAGTTCCCTCAGGGTGAGCAGTTCTTC
TRBV5-4	TRBD2	TRBJ2-2	few	CASSSSTSGRTGELFF	TGTGCCAGCAGCTCCTCGACTAGCGGGAGGACCGGGGAGCTGTTTTTT
TRBV2	NA	TRBJ2-7	NA	CASSGSSYEQYF	TGTGCCAGCAGCGGGAGCTCCTACGAGCAGTACTTC
TRBV10-2	NA	TRBJ1-2	NA	CASSESYRFTNYGYTF	TGCGCCAGCAGTGAGTCTTATCGGTTTACTAACTATGGCTACACCTTC
TRBV18	NA	TRBJ1-6	NA	CASSERGGSGNSPLHF	TGTGCCAGCTCGGAACGCGGGGGGTCGGGAAATTCACCCCTCCACTTT
TRBV5-4	NA	TRBJ2-3	NA	CASSFGADTQYF	TGTGCCAGCAGCTTTGGAGCAGATACGCAGTATTTT
TRBV18	NA	TRBJ2-7	NA	CASSPGGYEQYF	TGTGCCAGCTCACCCGGGGGCTACGAGCAGTACTTC
TRBV5-1	TRBD2	TRBJ2-1	NA	CASSLPVSGGVFNEQFF	TGCGCCAGCAGCTTGCCCGTCAGCGGGGGAGTATTCAATGAGCAGTTCTTC
TRBV6-6	TRBD1	TRBJ1-5	once	CASSYARTGGEQPQHF	TGTGCCAGCAGTTACGCCCGGACAGGGGGCGAGCAGCCCCAGCATTTT
TRBV28	NA	TRBJ1-1	NA	CASSLDGEAFF	TGTGCCAGCAGTTTAGACGGAGAAGCTTTCTTT
TRBV27	NA	TRBJ2-3	NA	CASRISGRPGGDTQYF	TGTGCCAGCAGAATTTCTGGACGACCAGGAGGAGATACGCAGTATTTT
TRBV5-6	TRBD2	TRBJ2-5	few	CASSGELARQETQYF	TGTGCCAGCAGCGGCGAACTAGCGAGGCAAGAGACCCAGTACTTC
TRBV9	NA	TRBJ2-3	NA	CASSSPGNTYTDTQYF	TGTGCCAGCAGCTCCCCTGGCAACACCTACACAGATACGCAGTATTTT
TRBV5-1	TRBD2	TRBJ2-5	NA	CASTPTSGRAWNKETQYF	TGCGCCAGCACCCCAACTAGCGGGAGGGCCTGGAATAAGGAGACCCAGTACTTC
TRBV6-1	TRBD2	TRBJ2-2	NA	CASSEIAGAGTGELFF	TGTGCCAGCAGTGAAATAGCGGGAGCGGGCACCGGGGAGCTGTTTTTT
TRBV6-5	TRBD1	TRBJ1-2	NA	CASTGDRGLSGYTF	TGTGCCAGCACCGGGGACAGGGGGTTGAGTGGCTACACCTTC
TRBV19	NA	TRBJ2-7	NA	CASRASSLGEQYF	TGTGCCAGTAGGGCCAGTTCCTTGGGCGAGCAGTACTTC
TRBV30	NA	TRBJ1-1	NA	CAWSRRTVGSEAFF	TGTGCCTGGAGCCGACGGACAGTGGGTTCCGAAGCTTTCTTT
TRBV7-9	NA	TRBJ2-4	once	CASSLEQGGVAKNIQYF	TGTGCCAGCAGCTTAGAACAGGGAGGGGTAGCCAAAAACATTCAGTACTTC
TRBV19	TRBD2	TRBJ2-5	NA	CASKGLAGGDVETQYF	TGTGCCAGTAAGGGACTAGCGGGGGGTGATGTGGAGACCCAGTACTTC
TRBV6-1	TRBD2	TRBJ2-5	NA	CASSEATTSGVEETQYF	TGTGCCAGCAGTGAAGCCACGACTAGCGGGGTCGAAGAGACCCAGTACTTC
TRBV10-1	TRBD1	TRBJ1-6	NA	CASSEHRGTSPLHF	TGCGCCAGCAGTGAGCACAGGGGAACTTCACCCCTCCACTTT
TRBV2	TRBD1	TRBJ1-4	NA	CASSGGMGQGNEKLFF	TGTGCCAGCAGTGGCGGTATGGGACAGGGAAATGAAAAACTGTTTTTT
TRBV6-6	NA	TRBJ1-4	NA	CASSYSLATNEKLFF	TGTGCCAGCAGTTACTCGCTAGCAACTAATGAAAAACTGTTTTTT